The present T cell receptor (beta chain) was sequenced within a study of cytomegalovirus exposure and HLA in healthy donors. Overall study findings and caveats: Upon later analysis, TCR association rates were observed to vary by HLA locus, being highest for DRB1 and lowest for HLA-C.

The germline gives CDR1 LNHDA, CDR2 SQIVND (reference sequence). This CDR3 has 13 residues. Trimming shortened V by 3 bases and J by 3 bases, and 9 bases separated the two germline ends. PCR amplification relied on 60 Vbeta primers (plus 13 Jbeta primers). The table came from immunoSEQ multiplex PCR; TCRdb's copy has only in-frame clones and leaves some out. The data contain more than 70,000 clones, around 80% of them singletons. Notes on this clone: The antigen is unknown.

This clonotype was obtained from a man aged 45 to 65 in good health and CMV-seropositive. Sequenced material: PBMCs. The chain links TRBV19 to TRBJ2-7; maybe TRBD1 (6 bases). The CDR3 loop reads CASSMGHGYEQYF. The CDR3 nucleotides are TGTGCCAGTAGTATGGGACATGGCTACGAGCAGTACTTC.